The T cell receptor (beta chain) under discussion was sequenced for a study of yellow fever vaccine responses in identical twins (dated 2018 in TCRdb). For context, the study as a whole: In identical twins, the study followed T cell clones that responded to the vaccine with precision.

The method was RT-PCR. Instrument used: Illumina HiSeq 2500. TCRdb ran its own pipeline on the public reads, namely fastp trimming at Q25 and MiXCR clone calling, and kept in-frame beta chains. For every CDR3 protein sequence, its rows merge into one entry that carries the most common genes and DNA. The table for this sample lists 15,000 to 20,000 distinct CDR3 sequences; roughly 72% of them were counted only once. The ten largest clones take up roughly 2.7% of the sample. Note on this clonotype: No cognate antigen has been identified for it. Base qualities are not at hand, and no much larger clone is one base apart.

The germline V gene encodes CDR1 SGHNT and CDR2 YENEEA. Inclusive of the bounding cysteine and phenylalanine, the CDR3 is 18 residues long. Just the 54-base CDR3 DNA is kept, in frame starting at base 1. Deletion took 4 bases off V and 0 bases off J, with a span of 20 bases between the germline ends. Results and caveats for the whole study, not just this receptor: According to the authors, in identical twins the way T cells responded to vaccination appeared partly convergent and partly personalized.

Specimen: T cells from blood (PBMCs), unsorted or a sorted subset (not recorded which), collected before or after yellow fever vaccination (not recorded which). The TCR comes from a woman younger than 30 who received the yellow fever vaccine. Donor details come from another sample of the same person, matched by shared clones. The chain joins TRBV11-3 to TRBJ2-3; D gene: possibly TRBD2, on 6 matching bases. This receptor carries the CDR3 CASSSPDLAPMSTDTQYF. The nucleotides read TGTGCCAGCAGCTCCCCAGACCTAGCGCCAATGAGCACAGATACGCAGTATTTT.